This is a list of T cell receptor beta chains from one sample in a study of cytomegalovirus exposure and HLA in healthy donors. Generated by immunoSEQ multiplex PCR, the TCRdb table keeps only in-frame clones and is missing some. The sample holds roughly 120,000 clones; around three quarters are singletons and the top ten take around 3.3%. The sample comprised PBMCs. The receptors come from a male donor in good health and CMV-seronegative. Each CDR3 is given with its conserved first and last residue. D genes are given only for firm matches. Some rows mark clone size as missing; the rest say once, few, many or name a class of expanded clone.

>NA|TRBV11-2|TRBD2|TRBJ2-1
CASSLEERGHYNEQFF
TGTGCCAGCAGCTTAGAGGAGCGGGGCCACTACAATGAGCAGTTCTTC
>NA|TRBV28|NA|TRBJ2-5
CASSSRDRRETQYF
TGTGCCAGCAGTTCACGCGACAGGCGAGAGACCCAGTACTTC
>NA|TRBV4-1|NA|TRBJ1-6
CASSQGRWGGTYNSPLHF
TGCGCCAGCAGCCAAGGCCGATGGGGGGGGACGTATAATTCACCCCTCCACTTT
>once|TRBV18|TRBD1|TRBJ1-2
CASSLEPGQGNGYTF
TGTGCCAGCTCACTCGAACCGGGACAGGGTAATGGCTACACCTTC
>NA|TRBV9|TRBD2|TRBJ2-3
CASSVAAGGGTDTQYF
TGTGCCAGCAGCGTAGCTGCGGGAGGTGGGACAGATACGCAGTATTTT
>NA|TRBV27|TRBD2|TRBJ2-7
CASSKTSGSNEQYF
TGTGCCAGCAGTAAGACTAGCGGGAGCAACGAGCAGTACTTC
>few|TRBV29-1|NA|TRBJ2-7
CSVDTGQFPYEQYF
TGTAGCGTTGATACCGGACAGTTCCCCTACGAGCAGTACTTC
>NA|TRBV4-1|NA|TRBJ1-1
CASSQEYQGWMNTEAFF
TGCGCCAGCAGCCAAGAATACCAGGGGTGGATGAACACTGAAGCTTTCTTT
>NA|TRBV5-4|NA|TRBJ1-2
CASSPANLPIGAGYTF
TGTGCCAGCAGCCCCGCGAATCTTCCTATAGGGGCTGGCTACACCTTC
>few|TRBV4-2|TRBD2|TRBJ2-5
CASSQDQGLADYQETQYF
TGTGCCAGCAGCCAAGATCAGGGACTAGCGGACTACCAAGAGACCCAGTACTTC
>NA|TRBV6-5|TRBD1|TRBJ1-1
CASSTDRGLPEAFF
TGTGCCAGCAGTACGGACAGGGGGCTGCCTGAAGCTTTCTTT
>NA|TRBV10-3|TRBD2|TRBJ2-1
CAIKLTSGRNNEQFF
TGTGCCATCAAGCTGACTAGCGGGAGAAACAATGAGCAGTTCTTC
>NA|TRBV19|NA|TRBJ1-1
CASSIKRVNTEAFF
TGTGCCAGTAGTATCAAGCGGGTGAACACTGAAGCTTTCTTT
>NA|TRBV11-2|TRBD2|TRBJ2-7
CASSLAASGDYEQYF
TGTGCCAGCAGCTTAGCGGCTAGCGGAGACTACGAGCAGTACTTC
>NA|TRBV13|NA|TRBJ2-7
CASMLWRGEGEQYF
TGTGCCAGCATGCTGTGGCGGGGCGAAGGCGAGCAGTACTTC
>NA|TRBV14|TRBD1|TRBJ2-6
CASSPTTIHRGPGANVLTF
TGTGCCAGCAGCCCAACTACCATTCACAGGGGGCCCGGGGCCAACGTCCTGACTTTC
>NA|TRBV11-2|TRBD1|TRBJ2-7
CASSLGLSGQGGYEQYF
TGTGCCAGCAGCTTAGGCTTGTCGGGACAGGGTGGCTACGAGCAGTACTTC
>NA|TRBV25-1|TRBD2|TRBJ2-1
CASTSTKGSGYNEQFF
TGTGCCAGCACCTCCACAAAAGGTAGCGGGTACAATGAGCAGTTCTTC
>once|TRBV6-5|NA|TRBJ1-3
CASRSENSGNTIYF
TGTGCCAGCAGGAGCGAAAACTCCGGAAACACCATATATTTT
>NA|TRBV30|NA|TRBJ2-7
CAWSVGGSSYEQYF
TGTGCCTGGAGTGTAGGAGGGAGCTCCTACGAGCAGTACTTC
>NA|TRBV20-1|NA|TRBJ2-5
CSARARETQYF
TGCAGTGCTAGAGCTCGAGAGACCCAGTACTTC
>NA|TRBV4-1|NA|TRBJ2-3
CASRPRAQGANTDTQYF
TGCGCCAGCCGCCCTAGGGCCCAAGGGGCTAACACAGATACGCAGTATTTT
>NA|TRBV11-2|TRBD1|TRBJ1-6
CASSLTQTGGTYMNSPLHF
TGTGCCAGCAGCCTAACCCAGACAGGGGGGACCTATATGAATTCACCCCTCCACTTT
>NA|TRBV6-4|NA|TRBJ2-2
CASSDFGASGELFF
TGTGCCAGCAGTGACTTTGGGGCATCCGGGGAGCTGTTTTTT
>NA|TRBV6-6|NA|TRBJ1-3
CASSYTAGNTIYF
TGTGCCAGCAGTTACACCGCGGGAAACACCATATATTTT
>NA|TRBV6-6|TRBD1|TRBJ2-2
CASSYLQGANTGELFF
TGTGCCAGCAGTTATTTACAGGGGGCGAACACCGGGGAGCTGTTTTTT
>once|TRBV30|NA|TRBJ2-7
CAWSGRRLSSYEQYF
TGTGCCTGGAGTGGCCGTCGACTAAGCTCCTACGAGCAGTACTTC
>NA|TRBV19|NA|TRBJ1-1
CASTYGQEDTEAFF
TGTGCCAGTACCTACGGGCAGGAGGACACTGAAGCTTTCTTT
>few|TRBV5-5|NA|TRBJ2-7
CASSAAGSRYEQYF
TGTGCCAGCAGCGCTGCCGGGAGCAGATACGAGCAGTACTTC
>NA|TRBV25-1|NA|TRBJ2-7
CASSGPGLNYEQYF
TGTGCCAGCAGTGGGCCAGGGCTAAACTACGAGCAGTACTTC
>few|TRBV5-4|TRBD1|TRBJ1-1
CASSPYGQGGRAFF
TGTGCCAGCTCTCCCTATGGACAGGGGGGACGAGCTTTCTTT
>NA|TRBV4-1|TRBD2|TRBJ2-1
CASSTPLSSGAHNEQFF
TGCGCCAGCAGCACTCCCCTATCTAGCGGGGCTCACAATGAGCAGTTCTTC
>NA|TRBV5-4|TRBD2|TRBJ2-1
CASSVLAGNYNEQFF
TGTGCCAGCAGCGTACTAGCGGGGAACTACAATGAGCAGTTCTTC
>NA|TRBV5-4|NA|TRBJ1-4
CASSTGGEKLFF
TGTGCCAGCAGCACGGGAGGTGAAAAACTGTTTTTT
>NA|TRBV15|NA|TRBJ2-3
CATSRVPSDTTTDTQYF
TGTGCCACCAGCAGAGTGCCTTCGGACACTACCACAGATACGCAGTATTTT
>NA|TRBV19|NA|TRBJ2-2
CASSRFSNTGELFF
TGTGCCAGTAGTCGCTTTAGTAACACCGGGGAGCTGTTTTTT
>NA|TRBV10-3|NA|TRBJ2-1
CAISELQGSVDEQFF
TGTGCCATCAGTGAGCTGCAGGGATCTGTGGATGAGCAGTTCTTC
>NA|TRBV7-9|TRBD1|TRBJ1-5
CASSWGQGSNQPQHF
TGTGCCAGCAGTTGGGGACAGGGGAGCAATCAGCCCCAGCATTTT
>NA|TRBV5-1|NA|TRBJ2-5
CASSLAPQGQETQYF
TGCGCCAGCAGCTTGGCCCCACAGGGACAAGAGACCCAGTACTTC
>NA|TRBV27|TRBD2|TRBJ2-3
CASSLRVLLAGASSTDTQYF
TGTGCCAGCAGTTTACGTGTTTTGCTAGCGGGGGCGAGTAGCACAGATACGCAGTATTTT
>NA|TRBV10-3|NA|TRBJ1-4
CAISESTRRTNEKLFF
TGTGCCATCAGTGAGTCTACAAGGAGGACTAATGAAAAACTGTTTTTT
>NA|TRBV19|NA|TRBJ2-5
CASSIDGGNGETQYF
TGTGCCAGTAGTATCGACGGGGGAAACGGGGAGACCCAGTACTTC
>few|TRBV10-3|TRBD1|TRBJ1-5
CAISDGTVGQPQHF
TGTGCCATCAGTGATGGGACAGTTGGTCAGCCCCAGCATTTT
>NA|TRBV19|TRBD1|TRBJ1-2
CASSTGGASYGYTF
TGTGCCAGTAGTACAGGGGGCGCGAGCTATGGCTACACCTTC
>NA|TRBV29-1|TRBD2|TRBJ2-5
CSVEWGGGRAGETQYF
TGCAGCGTTGAATGGGGGGGCGGGAGGGCCGGTGAGACCCAGTACTTC
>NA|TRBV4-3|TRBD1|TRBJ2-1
CASSQGETGYNEQFF
TGCGCCAGCAGCCAAGGGGAGACAGGGTACAATGAGCAGTTCTTC
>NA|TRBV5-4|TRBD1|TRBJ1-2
CASSPGTGDQGYTF
TGTGCCAGCAGCCCCGGGACAGGGGATCAAGGCTACACCTTC